The 20 T cell receptor beta chains reported below all come from one sample, sequenced in a study of immune evolution from preneoplasia to lung adenocarcinoma (dated by TCRdb to about 2021). Library generation was performed with the immunoSEQ multiplex PCR assay. TCRdb mirrors the immuneACCESS table, restricted to in-frame sequences. Some clones are absent from its copies; in checked studies, under half trace to an unresolved V gene, and the reason for the others is unknown. The sample has about 14,000 clones on record, approximately 77% of them singletons. In total, the top ten clones hold roughly 3% of the sample. Sequencing input: FFPE minimally invasive lung adenocarcinoma tissue. The cell subset or site label, as the study defines it: micro-invasive lung adenocarcinoma (MIA). These receptors were taken from a person aged 55-79 years with lung adenocarcinoma.

This chain joins TRBV4-1 and TRBJ2-3; a weak D match, TRBD1 (5 bases). This CDR3 contains 17 residues. V shed 0 bases and J shed 2 bases, with 15 bases lying between them. CDR1 is MGHRA and CDR2 is YSYEKL in the germline V gene. CDR3 protein: CASSQDLHRRATDTQYF. DNA of the CDR3: TGCGCCAGCAGCCAAGATCTCCACAGGCGAGCCACAGATACGCAGTATTTT.

The rearrangement uses TRBV11-2 and TRBJ2-5, with D possibly matching TRBD2 (6 bases). The CDR3 is 14 residues long. V was pared by 5 bases and J by 2 bases, with 12 bases between. Germline V gene data show CDR1 as SGHAT and CDR2 as FQNNGV. This CDR3 reads CASSPGTLQETQYF. In DNA, the CDR3 is TGTGCCAGCAGCCCCGGGACTCTTCAAGAGACCCAGTACTTC.

The V call is TRBV6-6, the J call TRBJ2-1; D ambiguous. Germline V gene lookup returns CDR1 MNHNY and CDR2 SVGAGI (reference sequence). The V end lost 6 bases, the J end lost 8 bases, and 14 bases lay between the germline ends. There are 13 residues in the CDR3. CDR3 in DNA: TGTGCCAGCAGGCATTATCCTGGGGATGAGCAGTTCTTC. Its protein is CASRHYPGDEQFF.

The CDR3 DNA sequence: TGTGCCAGTAGTTGGACTACCCAAGAGACCCAGTACTTC. The encoded protein is CASSWTTQETQYF. The rearrangement joins TRBV19 to TRBJ2-5; D might be TRBD2 (6 bases). The CDR3 loop spans 13 amino acids. Germline V gives CDR1 LNHDA, CDR2 SQIVND (reference sequence). Trimming removed 5 bases from V and 1 base from J, with 8 bases in between.

The chain links TRBV6-1 to TRBJ1-2, with D possibly matching TRBD1 (6 bases). V lost 1 base, J lost 3 bases, and 9 bases lay in between. The germline V gene has CDR1 MNHNS and CDR2 SASEGT. The CDR3 covers 14 residues. CDR3 loop: CASSEDREDYGYTF. The CDR3 DNA reads as TGTGCCAGCAGTGAAGACAGGGAAGACTATGGCTACACCTTC.

The chain combines TRBV9 with TRBJ1-2; possibly TRBD1 for D (6 bases). CDR1 and CDR2 from the germline V gene are SGDLS and YYNGEE. The V and J ends lost 4 bases and 7 bases respectively, with 11 bases between them. CDR3 length: 12 residues. For the CDR3, the DNA is TGTGCCAGCAGCTACACAGGGTCTGGCTACACCTTC. Its translation: CASSYTGSGYTF.

The chain has TRBV10-3 and TRBJ1-1, with TRBD1 matching over 8 bases. V lost 6 bases, J lost 3 bases, and 15 bases stayed unmatched. CDR1 and CDR2 (germline): ENHRY, SYGVKD. This CDR3 is built from 17 residues. CDR3 region: CAISHGQGGRGDTEAFF. CDR3 coding DNA: TGTGCCATCAGCCACGGACAGGGCGGTAGGGGAGACACTGAAGCTTTCTTT.

In its sample, this clone was seen a few times. The chain carries TRBV5-4 and TRBJ1-2, with 11 bases that match TRBD1. V shed 3 bases and J 4 bases; nucleotides not matched to a gene: 2. The CDR3 has 14 amino acids. Germline CDR1 is SGHNT and CDR2 is YYREEE (reference sequence). CDR3 in DNA: TGTGCCAGCAGCTCCGGACAGGGGGCCTATGGCTACACCTTC. Amino acids: CASSSGQGAYGYTF. The variable domain in full, completed from reference TRBV5-4 and TRBJ1-2, reads ETGVTQSPTHLIKTRGQQVTLRCSSQSGHNTVSWYQQALGQGPQFIFQYYREEENGRGNFPPRFSGLQFPNYSSELNVNALELDDSALYLCASSSGQGAYGYTFGSGTRLTVV.

This clone appeared a few times. The V gene is TRBV10-3, the J gene TRBJ2-2; D is perhaps TRBD2 (6 bases). V gave up 7 bases and J gave up 0 bases, with 12 bases separating them. The length of the CDR3 is 15 residues. Germline-derived CDR1 and CDR2 are ENHRY and SYGVKD. CDR3 in amino acids: CAITTRGTNTGELFF. The CDR3 DNA is TGTGCCATCACCACCCGCGGGACGAACACCGGGGAGCTGTTTTTT.

V gene TRBV7-9 combines with J gene TRBJ1-1, with D possibly being TRBD1 (6 bases). The CDR3 covers 14 residues. Trimming pared 2 bases from V and 10 bases from J, leaving 17 bases between. Germline V gene sequence: CDR1 SEHNR, CDR2 FQNEAQ (reference sequence). CDR3 region: CASSLKPGDRRAFF. Here the CDR3 DNA reads TGTGCCAGCAGCTTAAAGCCAGGGGACCGCCGAGCTTTCTTT.

With respect to this clone: One junction end disagrees with the germline gene, perhaps due to a read error. This CDR3 is also generated by other DNA sequences in the sample. V and J are TRBV30 and TRBJ1-5; maybe TRBD1 (6 bases). Germline CDR1 GTSNPN, CDR2 SVGIG (reference sequence). The length of the CDR3 is 18 residues. The CDR3 region is CAWSIGSGASAFYQPQHF. CDR3 sequence (DNA): TGTGCTTGGAGTATTGGCTCGGGGGCCTCCGCTTTCTATCAGCCCCAGCATTTT.

The chain links TRBV14 to TRBJ2-7; 7 positions agree with TRBD1. V gave up 2 bases and J gave up 2 bases; unmatched junction bases: 3. Germline lookup yields CDR1 SGHDN and CDR2 FVKESK. The CDR3 consists of 14 residues. The CDR3 coding sequence is TGTGCCAGCAGCCAATTCCAGGGGGCCTACGAGCAGTACTTC. Translating gives CASSQFQGAYEQYF.

J is TRBJ1-2 and V is TRBV2; D uncertain. Germline V gives CDR1 SNHLY, CDR2 FYNNEI. The germline V and J ends were trimmed by 3 bases and 8 bases, with 16 bases remaining between them. The CDR3 totals 14 residues. CDR3 region: CASSEQGSASGYTF. CDR3 in DNA: TGTGCCAGCAGTGAGCAAGGATCAGCTAGCGGCTACACCTTC.

This chain links TRBV30 with TRBJ1-2; maybe TRBD1 (6 bases). The length of the CDR3 is 12 residues. Germline CDR1 reads GTSNPN; CDR2 reads SVGIG (reference sequence). V was shortened by 6 bases and J by 4 bases, with 12 bases between the two germline ends. CDR3 sequence: CACRGVLYGYTF. The CDR3 DNA sequence: TGTGCCTGTAGGGGGGTGCTCTATGGCTACACCTTC.

This sequence joins TRBV10-3 and TRBJ2-2, with TRBD1 matching over 9 bases. Trimming removed 4 bases from V and 4 bases from J; junction bases left unmatched: 13. The CDR3 runs to 18 residues. The V gene's germline CDR1 is ENHRY and CDR2 SYGVKD. The CDR3 loop is CAISGDIRTGDPTGELFF. CDR3 sequence (DNA): TGTGCCATCAGTGGCGACATTAGGACAGGGGATCCCACCGGGGAGCTGTTTTTT.

The chain carries TRBV10-3 and TRBJ2-6, with 13 bases aligning to TRBD2. The ends lost 6 bases at V and 2 bases at J; junction bases unmatched: 10. The CDR3 sequence is 19 residues long. The germline CDR1 and CDR2 sequences are ENHRY and SYGVKD. CDR3 sequence reads: CAISPRTSGRTTGANVLTF. CDR3 DNA: TGTGCCATCAGCCCTAGGACTAGCGGGAGAACAACTGGGGCCAACGTCCTGACTTTC.

The V and J genes are TRBV28 and TRBJ2-7; D may be TRBD1 or TRBD2 (5 bases each). CDR1 is MDHEN and CDR2 is SYDVKM in the germline V gene. The CDR3 has 14 amino acids. Trimming pared 7 bases from V and 6 bases from J, leaving 19 bases between. CDR3 sequence: CASKAGTPSPEQYF. The CDR3, as DNA: TGTGCCAGCAAAGCCGGGACCCCGAGCCCCGAGCAGTACTTC.

V gene TRBV7-3 combines with J gene TRBJ2-3, with TRBD2 matching over 10 bases. The germline V gene encodes CDR1 SGHTA and CDR2 FQGTGA. Trimming at V came to 8 bases and at J to 2 bases, leaving 4 bases not matched to a gene. The CDR3 totals 14 residues. CDR3 residues: CASGLADHTDTQYF. In DNA, the CDR3 is TGTGCCAGCGGACTAGCGGACCACACAGATACGCAGTATTTT.

V usage is TRBV25-1 and J usage is TRBJ2-7, with D unclear. The germline gives CDR1 MGHDK, CDR2 SYGVNS. The ends were cut back, 6 bases at V and 0 bases at J, with 9 bases in the middle. CDR3 length: 13 residues. This chain's CDR3 is CASRGRTSYEQYF. CDR3 nucleotide sequence: TGTGCCAGCAGAGGGCGGACCTCCTACGAGCAGTACTTC.

The chain is built from TRBV7-2 and TRBJ1-5; no reliable D call. The germline V gene has CDR1 SGHTA and CDR2 FQGNSA. The CDR3 has 15 residues. V dropped 1 base and J dropped 2 bases, with 9 bases sitting between them. CDR3 sequence reads: CASSLDYRGNQPQHF. In DNA, the CDR3 is TGTGCCAGCAGCTTAGACTACAGAGGCAATCAGCCCCAGCATTTT.